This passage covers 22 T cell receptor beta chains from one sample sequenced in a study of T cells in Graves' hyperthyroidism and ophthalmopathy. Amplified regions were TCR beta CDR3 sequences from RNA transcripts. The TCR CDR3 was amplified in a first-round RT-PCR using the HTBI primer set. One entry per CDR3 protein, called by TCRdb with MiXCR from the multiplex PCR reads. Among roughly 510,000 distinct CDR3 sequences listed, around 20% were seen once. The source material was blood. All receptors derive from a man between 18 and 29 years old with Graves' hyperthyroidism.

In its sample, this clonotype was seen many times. The CDR3 region is CASSLRQGEIYEQYF. CDR3 in DNA: TGTGCCAGTAGTTTACGACAGGGGGAGATCTACGAGCAGTACTTC. The V gene is TRBV19, the J gene TRBJ2-7; 9 nucleotides match TRBD1. Germline lookup yields CDR1 LNHDA and CDR2 SQIVND (reference sequence). The CDR3 sequence is 15 residues long. Unmatched junction bases numbered 8, after V lost 5 bases and J lost 3 bases.

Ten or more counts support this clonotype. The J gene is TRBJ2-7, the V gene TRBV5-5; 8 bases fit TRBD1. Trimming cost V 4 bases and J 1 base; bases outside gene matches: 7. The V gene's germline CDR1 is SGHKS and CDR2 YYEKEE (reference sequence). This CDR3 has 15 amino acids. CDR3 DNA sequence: TGTGCCAGCAGCAAAGGGACAGGACTTTCCTACGAGCAGTACTTC. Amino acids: CASSKGTGLSYEQYF. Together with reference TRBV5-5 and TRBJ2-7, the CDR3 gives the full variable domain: DAGVTQSPTHLIKTRGQQVTLRCSPISGHKSVSWYQQVLGQGPQFIFQYYEKEERGRGNFPDRFSARQFPNYSSELNVNALLLGDSALYLCASSKGTGLSYEQYFGPGTRLTVT.

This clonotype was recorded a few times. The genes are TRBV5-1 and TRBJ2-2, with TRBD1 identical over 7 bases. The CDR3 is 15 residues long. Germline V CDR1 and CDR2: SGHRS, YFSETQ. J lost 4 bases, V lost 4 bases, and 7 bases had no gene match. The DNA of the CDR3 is TGCGCCAGCAGCCAGTACCCAGGGGGCACCGGGGAGCTGTTTTTT. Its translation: CASSQYPGGTGELFF.

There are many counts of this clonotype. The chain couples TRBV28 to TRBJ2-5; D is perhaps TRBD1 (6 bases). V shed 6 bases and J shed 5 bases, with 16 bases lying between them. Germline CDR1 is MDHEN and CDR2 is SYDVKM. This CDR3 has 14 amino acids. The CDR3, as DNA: TGTGCCAGCAGCCCGGGACAAGCTTGGGAGACCCAGTACTTC. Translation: CASSPGQAWETQYF.

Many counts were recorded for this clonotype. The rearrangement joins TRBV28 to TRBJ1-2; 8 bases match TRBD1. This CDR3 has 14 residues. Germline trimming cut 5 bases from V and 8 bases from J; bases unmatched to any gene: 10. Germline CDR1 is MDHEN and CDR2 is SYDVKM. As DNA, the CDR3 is TGTGCCAGCAGTATGGGACAGGCGGAGGGGGGCTACACCTTC. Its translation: CASSMGQAEGGYTF.

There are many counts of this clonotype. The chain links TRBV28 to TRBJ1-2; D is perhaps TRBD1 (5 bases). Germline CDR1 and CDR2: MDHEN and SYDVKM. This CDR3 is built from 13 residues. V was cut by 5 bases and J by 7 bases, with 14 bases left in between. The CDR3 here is CASSGAGGAGYTF. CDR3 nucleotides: TGTGCCAGCAGTGGCGCCGGGGGAGCTGGCTACACCTTC.

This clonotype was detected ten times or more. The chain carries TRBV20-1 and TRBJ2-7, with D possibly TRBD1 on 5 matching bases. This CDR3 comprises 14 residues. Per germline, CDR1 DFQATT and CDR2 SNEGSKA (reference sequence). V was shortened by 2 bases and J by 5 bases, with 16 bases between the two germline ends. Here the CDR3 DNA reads TGCAGTGCTAGAAGGCAGGGATGGTTCGACGAGCAGTACTTC. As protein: CSARRQGWFDEQYF.

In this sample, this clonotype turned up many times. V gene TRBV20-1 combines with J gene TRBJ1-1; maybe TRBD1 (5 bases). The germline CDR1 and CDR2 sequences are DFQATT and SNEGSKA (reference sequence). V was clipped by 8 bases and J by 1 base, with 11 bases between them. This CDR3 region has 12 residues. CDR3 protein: CSNLQGNTEAFF. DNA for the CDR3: TGCAGTAACCTCCAGGGGAACACTGAAGCTTTCTTT.

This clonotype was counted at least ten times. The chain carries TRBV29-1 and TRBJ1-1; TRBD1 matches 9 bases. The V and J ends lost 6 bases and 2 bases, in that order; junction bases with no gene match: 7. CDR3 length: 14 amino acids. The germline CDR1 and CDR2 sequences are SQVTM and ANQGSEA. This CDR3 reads CSVGRQGGNTEAFF. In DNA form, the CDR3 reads TGCAGCGTGGGGAGACAGGGGGGTAACACTGAAGCTTTCTTT. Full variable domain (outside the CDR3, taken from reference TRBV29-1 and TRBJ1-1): SAVISQKPSRDICQRGTSLTIQCQVDSQVTMMFWYRQQPGQSLTLIATANQGSEATYESGFVIDKFPISRPNLTFSTLTVSNMSPEDSSIYLCSVGRQGGNTEAFFGQGTRLTVV.

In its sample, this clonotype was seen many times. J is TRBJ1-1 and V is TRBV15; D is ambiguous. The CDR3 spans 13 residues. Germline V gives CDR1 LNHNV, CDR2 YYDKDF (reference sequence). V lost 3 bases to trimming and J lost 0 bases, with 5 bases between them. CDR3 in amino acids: CATSRLLNTEAFF. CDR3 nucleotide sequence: TGTGCCACCAGCAGGCTACTGAACACTGAAGCTTTCTTT.

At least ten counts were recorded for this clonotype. The CDR3, as DNA: TGCAGCGTGCAGACTCCGGGACAGAACACCGGGGAGCTGTTTTTT. This encodes CSVQTPGQNTGELFF. The chain links TRBV29-1 to TRBJ2-2, with D possibly TRBD1 on 6 matching bases. Looked up from germline, CDR1 is SQVTM and CDR2 is ANQGSEA. The CDR3 runs 15 residues. Trimming removed 6 bases from V and 1 base from J, with 15 bases in between.

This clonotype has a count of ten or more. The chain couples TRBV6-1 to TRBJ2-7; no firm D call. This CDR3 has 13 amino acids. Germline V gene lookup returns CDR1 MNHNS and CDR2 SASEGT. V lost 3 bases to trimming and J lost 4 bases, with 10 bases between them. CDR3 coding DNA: TGTGCCAGCAGTGATAGGTCCATTTACGAGCAGTACTTC. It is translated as CASSDRSIYEQYF.

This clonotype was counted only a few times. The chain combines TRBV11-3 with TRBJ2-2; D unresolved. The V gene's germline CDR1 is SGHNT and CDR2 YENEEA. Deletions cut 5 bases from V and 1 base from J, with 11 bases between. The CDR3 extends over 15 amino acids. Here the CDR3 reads CASSMLGQNTGELFF. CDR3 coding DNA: TGTGCCAGCAGCATGTTGGGCCAGAACACCGGGGAGCTGTTTTTT.

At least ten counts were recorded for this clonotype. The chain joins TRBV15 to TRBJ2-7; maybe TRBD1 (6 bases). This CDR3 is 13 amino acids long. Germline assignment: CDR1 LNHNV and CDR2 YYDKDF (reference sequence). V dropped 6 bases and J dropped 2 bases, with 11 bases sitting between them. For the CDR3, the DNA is TGTGCCACCAGTCTAGGACAGACCTACGAGCAGTACTTC. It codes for CATSLGQTYEQYF.

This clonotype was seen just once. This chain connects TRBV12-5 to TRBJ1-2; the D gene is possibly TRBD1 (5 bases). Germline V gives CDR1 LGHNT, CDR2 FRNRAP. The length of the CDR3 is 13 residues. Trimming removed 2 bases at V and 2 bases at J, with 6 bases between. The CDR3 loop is CASGLWGNYGYTF. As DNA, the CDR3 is TGTGCTAGTGGTTTGTGGGGGAACTATGGCTACACCTTC.

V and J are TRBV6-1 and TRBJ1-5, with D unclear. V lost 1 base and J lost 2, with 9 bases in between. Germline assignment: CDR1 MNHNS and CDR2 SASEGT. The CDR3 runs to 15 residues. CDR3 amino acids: CASSEVHGRNQPQHF. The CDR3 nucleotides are TGTGCCAGCAGTGAAGTGCACGGACGCAATCAGCCCCAGCATTTT.

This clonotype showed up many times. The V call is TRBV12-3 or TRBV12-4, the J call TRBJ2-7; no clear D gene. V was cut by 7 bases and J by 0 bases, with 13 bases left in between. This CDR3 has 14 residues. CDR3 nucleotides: TGTGCCAGCACCCGTCAGGTCTCCTCCTACGAGCAGTACTTC. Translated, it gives CASTRQVSSYEQYF.

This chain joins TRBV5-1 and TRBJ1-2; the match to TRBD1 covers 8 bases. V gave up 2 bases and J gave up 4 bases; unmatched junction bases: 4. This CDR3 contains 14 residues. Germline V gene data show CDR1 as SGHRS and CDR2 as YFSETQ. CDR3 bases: TGCGCCAGCAGCTTCGCCGACAGGGGCTATGGCTACACCTTC. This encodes CASSFADRGYGYTF.

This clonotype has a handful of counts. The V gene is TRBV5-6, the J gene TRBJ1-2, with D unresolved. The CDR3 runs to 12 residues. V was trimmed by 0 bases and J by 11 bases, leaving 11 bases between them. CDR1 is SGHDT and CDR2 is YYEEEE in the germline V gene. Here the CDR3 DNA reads TGTGCCAGCAGCTTGGTCGTCCGGGAGTACACCTTC. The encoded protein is CASSLVVREYTF.

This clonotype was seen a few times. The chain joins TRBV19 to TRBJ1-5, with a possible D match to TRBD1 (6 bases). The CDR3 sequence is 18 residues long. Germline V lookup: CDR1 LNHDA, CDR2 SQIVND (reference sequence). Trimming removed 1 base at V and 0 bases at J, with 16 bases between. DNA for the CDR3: TGTGCCAGTAGTATAGGCGCCGGCAGGGGATATAGCAATCAGCCCCAGCATTTT. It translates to CASSIGAGRGYSNQPQHF.

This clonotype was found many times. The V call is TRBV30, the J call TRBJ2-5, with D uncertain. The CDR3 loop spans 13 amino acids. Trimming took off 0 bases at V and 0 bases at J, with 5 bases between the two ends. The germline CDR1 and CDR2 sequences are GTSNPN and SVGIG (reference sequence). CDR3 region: CAWSVKNQETQYF. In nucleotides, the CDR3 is TGTGCCTGGAGTGTAAAGAACCAAGAGACCCAGTACTTC.

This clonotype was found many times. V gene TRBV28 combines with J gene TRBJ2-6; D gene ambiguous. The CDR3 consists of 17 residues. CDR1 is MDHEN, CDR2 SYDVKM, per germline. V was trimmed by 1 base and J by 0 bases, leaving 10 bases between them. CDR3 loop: CASSLSLRSSGANVLTF. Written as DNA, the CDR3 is TGTGCCAGCAGTTTATCTCTCAGGAGCTCTGGGGCCAACGTCCTGACTTTC.